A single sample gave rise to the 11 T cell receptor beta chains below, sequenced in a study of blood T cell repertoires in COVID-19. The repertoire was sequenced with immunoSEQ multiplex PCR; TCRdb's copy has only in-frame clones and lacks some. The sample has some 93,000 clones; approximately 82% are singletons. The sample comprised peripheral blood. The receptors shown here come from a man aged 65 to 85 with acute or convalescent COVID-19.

The CDR3 protein is CASSLRPLTSGGAYEQYF. The CDR3 nucleotides are TGCGCCAGCAGCCTAAGACCTTTGACTAGCGGGGGGGCCTACGAGCAGTACTTC. The chain links TRBV4-1 to TRBJ2-7; 14 bases are a match to TRBD2. Germline V gene data show CDR1 as MGHRA and CDR2 as YSYEKL. Trimming cost V 4 bases and J 2 bases; bases outside gene matches: 10. This CDR3 is built from 18 residues.

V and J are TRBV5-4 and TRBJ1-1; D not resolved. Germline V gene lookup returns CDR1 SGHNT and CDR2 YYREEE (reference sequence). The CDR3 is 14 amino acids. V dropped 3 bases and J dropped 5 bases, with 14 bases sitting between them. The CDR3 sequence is CASSSQRPETEAFF. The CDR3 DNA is TGTGCCAGCAGCTCCCAGCGGCCGGAGACTGAAGCTTTCTTT.

The CDR3 protein is CASSTSGGWIRQPQHF. In DNA, the CDR3 is TGTGCCAGCAGCACCTCCGGGGGTTGGATTCGACAGCCCCAGCATTTT. The J gene is TRBJ1-5, the V gene TRBV11-2; TRBD1 might be the D (5 bases). V dropped 5 bases and J dropped 7 bases, with 21 bases sitting between them. Germline V gives CDR1 SGHAT, CDR2 FQNNGV. CDR3 size: 16 residues.

This CDR3 is CASSTRAGGTDTQYF. The CDR3 region has the DNA TGTGCCAGCAGCACACGAGCGGGAGGGACAGATACGCAGTATTTT. The chain couples TRBV9 to TRBJ2-3, with 10 positions matching TRBD2. The CDR3 is 15 residues long. J was trimmed by 3 bases and V by 4 bases; bases with no gene match: 5. The germline CDR1 and CDR2 sequences are SGDLS and YYNGEE.

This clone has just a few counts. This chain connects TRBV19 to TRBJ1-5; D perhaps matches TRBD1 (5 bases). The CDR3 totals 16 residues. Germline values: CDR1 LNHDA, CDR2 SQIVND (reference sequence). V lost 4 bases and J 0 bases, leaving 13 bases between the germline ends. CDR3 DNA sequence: TGTGCCAGTAGTACTCGGGGGGGATTTAGCAATCAGCCCCAGCATTTT. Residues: CASSTRGGFSNQPQHF.

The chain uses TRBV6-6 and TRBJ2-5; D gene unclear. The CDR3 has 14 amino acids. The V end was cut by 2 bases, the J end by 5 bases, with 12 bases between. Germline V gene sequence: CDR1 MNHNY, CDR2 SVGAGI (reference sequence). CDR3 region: CASSYETLRETQYF. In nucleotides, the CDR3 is TGTGCCAGCAGTTACGAGACACTTCGGGAGACCCAGTACTTC.

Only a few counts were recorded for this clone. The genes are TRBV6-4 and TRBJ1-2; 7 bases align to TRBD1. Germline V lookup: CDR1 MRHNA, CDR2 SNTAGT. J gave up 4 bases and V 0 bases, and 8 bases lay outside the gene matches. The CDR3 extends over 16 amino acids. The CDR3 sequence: CASSDSNSGGGYGYTF. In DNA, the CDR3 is TGTGCCAGCAGTGACTCGAATTCAGGGGGAGGCTATGGCTACACCTTC.

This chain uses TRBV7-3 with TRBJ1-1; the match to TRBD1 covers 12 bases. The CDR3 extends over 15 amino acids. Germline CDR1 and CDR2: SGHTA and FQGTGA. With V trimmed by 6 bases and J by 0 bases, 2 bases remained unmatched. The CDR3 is CASRGTGGLNTEAFF. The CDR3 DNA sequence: TGTGCCAGCAGAGGGACAGGGGGCCTGAACACTGAAGCTTTCTTT.

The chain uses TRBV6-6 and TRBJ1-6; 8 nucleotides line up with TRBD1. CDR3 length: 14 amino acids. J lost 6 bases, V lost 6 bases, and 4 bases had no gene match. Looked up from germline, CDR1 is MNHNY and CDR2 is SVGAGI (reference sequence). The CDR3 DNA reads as TGTGCCAGCAGGCACAGGGGGGGTAATTCACCCCTCCACTTT. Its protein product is CASRHRGGNSPLHF.

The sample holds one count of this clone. The CDR3 spells CASSGRGVPSTDTQYF. Written as DNA, the CDR3 is TGTGCCAGCAGCGGGAGGGGGGTACCTAGCACAGATACGCAGTATTTT. This chain links TRBV7-8 with TRBJ2-3; maybe TRBD2 (7 bases). This CDR3 region has 16 residues. Germline loops: CDR1 SGHVS, CDR2 FQNEAQ. V was pared by 5 bases and J by 0 bases, with 15 bases between.

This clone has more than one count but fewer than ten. CDR3 protein: CASSLARVLNTGELFF. For the CDR3, the DNA is TGTGCCAGCAGCTTAGCCCGGGTTTTGAACACCGGGGAGCTGTTTTTT. This sequence joins TRBV11-1 and TRBJ2-2; D gene unclear. V gave up 0 bases and J gave up 1 base, with 9 bases separating them. This CDR3 is built from 16 residues. CDR1 SGHAT and CDR2 FQDESV come from the germline V gene (reference sequence).